This entry lists 7 T cell receptor beta chains sequenced from one sample in a study of shared clonotypes between healthy human individuals. The assay was immunoSEQ multiplex PCR, and TCRdb's table has in-frame clones only and misses some. The data contain around 1.4 million clones, 98% of them singletons. Source material: naive CD4+ T cells sorted from blood. Subset given: CD45RA+ positively selected. The receptor set was obtained from a man aged 30-40 years in good health.

The CDR3 DNA reads TGTGCCAGCAGTTCCCCCTCCCGGCAGGGAGGCTACACCTTC. As protein: CASSSPSRQGGYTF. The rearrangement links TRBV28 to TRBJ1-2, with D maybe TRBD1 (5 bases). The CDR3 spans 14 residues. In germline, CDR1 is MDHEN, CDR2 SYDVKM. Trimming took off 4 bases at V and 8 bases at J, with 17 bases between the two ends.

V and J are TRBV7-9 and TRBJ2-7; D is possibly TRBD1 (5 bases). Trimming cost V 5 bases and J 5 bases, with 19 bases left between them. This CDR3 region has 15 residues. Germline CDR1 reads SEHNR; CDR2 reads FQNEAQ (reference sequence). CDR3 sequence reads: CASSGRQGAWNEQYF. In DNA, the CDR3 is TGTGCCAGCAGCGGGCGCCAGGGCGCCTGGAACGAGCAGTACTTC.

The rearrangement joins TRBV18 to TRBJ2-1; TRBD2 agrees at 9 bases. This CDR3 is built from 15 residues. Germline values: CDR1 KGHSH, CDR2 LQKENI. The V and J ends lost 0 bases and 6 bases, in that order; junction bases with no gene match: 3. Written as DNA, the CDR3 is TGTGCCAGCTCACCACCTAGCGGGAGTTTCAATGAGCAGTTCTTC. Translation gives CASSPPSGSFNEQFF. The whole variable domain, filled in from reference TRBV18 and TRBJ2-1, reads NAGVMQNPRHLVRRRGQEARLRCSPMKGHSHVYWYRQLPEEGLKFMVYLQKENIIDESGMPKERFSAEFPKEGPSILRIQQVVRGDSAAYFCASSPPSGSFNEQFFGPGTRLTVL.

Only one count was recorded for this clone. The chain links TRBV5-1 to TRBJ2-7, with TRBD1 as a possible D gene (5 bases). Trimming took off 2 bases at V and 4 bases at J, with 16 bases between the two ends. The germline V gene encodes CDR1 SGHRS and CDR2 YFSETQ. CDR3 length: 15 residues. The CDR3 sequence: CASSLTQGLKYEQYF. DNA for the CDR3: TGCGCCAGCAGCTTAACGCAGGGTTTAAAGTACGAGCAGTACTTC.

This clone was found once. V gene TRBV28 combines with J gene TRBJ1-4; unclear D gene. The germline V gene encodes CDR1 MDHEN and CDR2 SYDVKM. Trimming cost V 6 bases and J 5 bases, with 13 bases left between them. The CDR3 consists of 14 residues. DNA for the CDR3: TGTGCCAGCAGCCCCGAGTACAGAAATGAAAAACTGTTTTTT. The encoded protein is CASSPEYRNEKLFF.

The V call is TRBV23-1, the J call TRBJ2-6; 7 bases align to TRBD1. TRBV23-1 is labeled an ORF, and its function is uncertain. The CDR3 contains 16 residues. The V gene end was trimmed by 6 bases and the J gene end by 0 bases; junction bases not matched to a gene: 5. CDR3 amino acids: CASRGTVVSGANVLTF. The CDR3, as DNA: TGCGCCAGCAGGGGGACAGTCGTCTCTGGGGCCAACGTCCTGACTTTC.

The chain is built from TRBV10-3 and TRBJ2-5; the D gene is possibly TRBD1 (6 bases). The CDR3 covers 14 residues. The germline gives CDR1 ENHRY, CDR2 SYGVKD. V dropped 4 bases and J dropped 0 bases, with 9 bases sitting between them. For the CDR3, the DNA is TGTGCCATCAGTGGAGACAGGCACCAAGAGACCCAGTACTTC. Amino acids: CAISGDRHQETQYF.